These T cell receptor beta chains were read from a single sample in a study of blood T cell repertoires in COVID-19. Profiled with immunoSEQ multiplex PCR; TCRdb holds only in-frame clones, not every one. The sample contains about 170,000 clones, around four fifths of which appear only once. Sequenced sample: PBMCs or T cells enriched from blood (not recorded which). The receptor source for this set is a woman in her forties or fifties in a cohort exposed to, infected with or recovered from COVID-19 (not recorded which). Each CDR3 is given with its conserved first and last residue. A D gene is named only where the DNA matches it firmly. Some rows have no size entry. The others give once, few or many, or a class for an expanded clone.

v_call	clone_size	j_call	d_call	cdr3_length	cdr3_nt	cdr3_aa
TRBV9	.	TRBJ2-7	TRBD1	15	TGTGCCAGCAGCAAAGCCGGGACAGGGATCCACGAGCAGTACTTC	CASSKAGTGIHEQYF
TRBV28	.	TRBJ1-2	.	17	TGTGCCAGCAGTCCCTTTTCTCTGAGGTTCCTTCACTATGGCTACACCTTC	CASSPFSLRFLHYGYTF
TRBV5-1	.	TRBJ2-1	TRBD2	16	TGCGCCAGCAGCTCGAAGCCGGGACTAGCGGGGTTGGAGCAGTTCTTC	CASSSKPGLAGLEQFF
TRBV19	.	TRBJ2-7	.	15	TGTGCCAGTAGTAACCAGGGGTTTGGGTCCTACGAGCAGTACTTC	CASSNQGFGSYEQYF
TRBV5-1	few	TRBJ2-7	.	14	TGCGCCAGCAGTCTAAGGCAGGGTCCCTACGAGCAGTACTTC	CASSLRQGPYEQYF
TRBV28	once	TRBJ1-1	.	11	TGTGCCAGCAGAGGGAGTCCCGAAGCTTTCTTT	CASRGSPEAFF
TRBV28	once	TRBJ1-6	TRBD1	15	TGTGCCAGCAGTTTCCGGGACAGGCATAATTCACCCCTCCACTTT	CASSFRDRHNSPLHF
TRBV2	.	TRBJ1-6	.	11	TGTGCCAGCAGTCTCGGTTCACCCCTCCACTTT	CASSLGSPLHF
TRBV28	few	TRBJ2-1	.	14	TGTGCCAGCACCCTCGGGGGTAACTACAATGAGCAGTTCTTC	CASTLGGNYNEQFF
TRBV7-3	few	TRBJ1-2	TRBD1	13	TGTGCCAGCAGCTTAGGGACAGGGGATGGCTACACCTTC	CASSLGTGDGYTF
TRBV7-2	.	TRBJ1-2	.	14	TGTGCCAGCAGCTTCGCTGGAGGGAACTATGGCTACACCTTC	CASSFAGGNYGYTF
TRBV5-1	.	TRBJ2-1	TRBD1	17	TGCGCCAGCAGCGGAACTGGGACAGGAGGATCCTACAATGAGCAGTTCTTC	CASSGTGTGGSYNEQFF
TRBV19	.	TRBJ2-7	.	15	TGTGCCAGTAGTATCGCAGGGGCCGCTGCCTACGAGCAGTACTTC	CASSIAGAAAYEQYF
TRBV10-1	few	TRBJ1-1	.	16	TGCGCCAGCAGTCACGAAAGGAGAGGGTCAAACACTGAAGCTTTCTTT	CASSHERRGSNTEAFF
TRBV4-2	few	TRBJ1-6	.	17	TGTGCCAGCAGCCCGGAGGACAGCAGAGTAATAATTTCACCCCTCCACTTT	CASSPEDSRVIISPLHF
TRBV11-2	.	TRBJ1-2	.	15	TGTGCCAGCAGCCCTGGGGAGGGAATATATTATGGCTACACCTTC	CASSPGEGIYYGYTF
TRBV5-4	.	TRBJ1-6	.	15	TGTGCCAGCAGCTTGGGAAATGTCGGGGGGTCACCCCTCCACTTT	CASSLGNVGGSPLHF
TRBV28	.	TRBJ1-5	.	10	TGTGCCAGCAGCGCACATTTGCAGCATTTT	CASSAHLQHF
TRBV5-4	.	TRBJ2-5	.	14	TGTGCCAGCAGCTTGGATCCTGACCAAGAGACCCAGTACTTC	CASSLDPDQETQYF
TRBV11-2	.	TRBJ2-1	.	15	TGTGCCAGCAGCTTAGAACTAGTTTCCTACAATGAGCAGTTCTTC	CASSLELVSYNEQFF
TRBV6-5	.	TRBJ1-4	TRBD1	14	TGTGCCAGCAGAAGTTCCGGGACAGGGAAAAAACTGTTTTTT	CASRSSGTGKKLFF
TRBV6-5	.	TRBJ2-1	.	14	TGTGCCAGCACAAACGGGGGCGGGAGTCTAATGTGGTTCTTC	CASTNGGGSLMWFF
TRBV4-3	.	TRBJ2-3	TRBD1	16	TGCGCCAGCAGCCAAGTCGCCGGGACAGGTCAGAATACGCAGTATTTT	CASSQVAGTGQNTQYF
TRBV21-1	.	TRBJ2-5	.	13	TGTGCCAGGCAGGGGGGACGCGTTGGGACCCAGTACTTC	CARQGGRVGTQYF
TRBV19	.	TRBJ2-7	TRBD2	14	TGTGCCAGTAGTCTCAGGGCGGGAGATTACGAGCAGTACTTC	CASSLRAGDYEQYF
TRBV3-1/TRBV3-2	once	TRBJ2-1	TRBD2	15	TGTGCCAGCAGGCATAGCGGGAGACCCTACAATGAGCAGTTCTTC	CASRHSGRPYNEQFF
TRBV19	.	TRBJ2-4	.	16	TGTGCCAGTAGTATAGATCAAGGGAGGTCCAAAAACATTCAGTACTTC	CASSIDQGRSKNIQYF
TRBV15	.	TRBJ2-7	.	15	TGTGCCACCAGCAGAGATCCTCAACAAAGTTACGAGCAGTACTTC	CATSRDPQQSYEQYF
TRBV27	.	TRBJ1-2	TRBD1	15	TGTGCCAGCAGTAACCGGGACAGGGTAATTGGAGGCTACACCTTC	CASSNRDRVIGGYTF
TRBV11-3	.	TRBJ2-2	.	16	TGTGCCAGCAGCTTAGATGCCGGAGGTAACACCGGGGAGCTGTTTTTT	CASSLDAGGNTGELFF
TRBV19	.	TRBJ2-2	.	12	TGTGCCAGTAGTCCGGGTGCCCGGGAGCTGTTTTTT	CASSPGARELFF
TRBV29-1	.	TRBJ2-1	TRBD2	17	TGCAGCGTTGTTGGTCCGAGGCTAGCGGGGGGGCAGAATGAGCAGTTCTTC	CSVVGPRLAGGQNEQFF
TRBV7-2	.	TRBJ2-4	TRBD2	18	TGTGCCAGCAGCTTAGATGGGACTAGCGGCTACCGCAAAAACATTCAGTACTTC	CASSLDGTSGYRKNIQYF
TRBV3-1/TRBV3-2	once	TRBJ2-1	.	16	TGTGCCAGCAGCCTCGAGGGAGGACGATCCTACAATGAGCAGTTCTTC	CASSLEGGRSYNEQFF
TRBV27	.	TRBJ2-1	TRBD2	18	TGTGCCAGCAGCCCAGGGACTAGCGGGTTATCTCCCTACAATGAGCAGTTCTTC	CASSPGTSGLSPYNEQFF
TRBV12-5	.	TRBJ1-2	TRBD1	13	TGTGCTAGTGGTCAGGGGGGCGACTATGGCTACACCTTC	CASGQGGDYGYTF